This T cell receptor (beta chain) derives from a study of HIV-infected children after antiretroviral therapy interruption (dated by TCRdb to 2018 to 2020). Turning to the overall study: All eight included children had a CD4+ count above 500 and a viral load below 50 copies/ml, with four on planned treatment interruption and four on continuous treatment. TCR repertoires were compared between children on planned treatment interruption and children on continuous antiretroviral treatment, alongside thymic output measurements. The interruption group had a median age of roughly 9.5 years, compared with about 8 years in the continuous treatment group. Exposure to EBV and CMV had been recorded for most participating children. In the continuous-treatment arm, samples from corresponding weeks 0, 48 and 150 were analyzed. In the interruption arm, samples were obtained at week 0, week 12, end of interruption (week 24 or 48), and about 3 years after study end. Study-wide conclusions, independent of this receptor: Minor non-naive CD45RA+ populations, such as EMRA or stem memory cells, might be present among the sorted CD45RA+ naive cells. An increase in the naive CD4+ Gini coefficient was observed by the end of treatment interruption, suggesting clonal expansion, and a return to baseline was observed by 3 years. The low number of patients is a limitation and the data should be interpreted with caution. In naive CD4+ repertoires of PTI patients, CDR3 sharing between time points fell after interruption began; many sequences were shared between end of interruption and 3 years later.

This clonotype occurred many times. It lacks a known antigen. Base qualities are not at hand, and no much larger clone is one base apart. This sample's treatment or condition label indicates: PENTA 11 planned treatment interruption arm or continuous ART arm. Participants were children from the United Kingdom aged 2 to 15 years who had received at least three-drug ART for at least 24 weeks. The study required cryopreserved PBMCs containing at least 5 million viable cells, and four candidate patients were excluded because of low viable PBMC yield. Using a FACSAria III cell sorter, naive CD4+ CD45RA+ CD45RO- T cells were FACS-sorted out of thawed PBMCs. After sorting, the cells were fixed and RNA was extracted first with the RNeasy FFPE kit and then with the RNeasy Micro kit. Receptors were amplified or captured by 3' RACE. TCR libraries were constructed from RNA with a 3' RACE protocol that used unique molecular identifiers to correct for PCR amplification bias. Up to about 12 amplicon libraries were pooled and sequenced on an Illumina MiSeq with v2 2x250 paired-end chemistry. In the source study's methods: Reads were processed with Decombinator to assign V and J genes and CDR3, with barcode-based error and PCR bias correction. Repertoires were subsampled to equal depth before Gini coefficients were calculated with the R ineq package. Three approaches were used to assess CDR3 similarity: GLIPH, Hamming distance and a shared triplet metric. The raw public data were reprocessed by TCRdb itself: fastp quality trimming at Q25, MiXCR clonotype calling, in-frame beta chains only. Entries are consolidated by CDR3 protein sequence, retaining the most common genes and DNA. The authors' filters were not applied to this entry. In all, the sample holds around 47,000 distinct CDR3 sequences, and roughly 4% of those were seen once. Over 0.65% of the sample rests with the top ten.

Inclusive of the bounding cysteine and phenylalanine, the CDR3 is 15 residues long. The CDR3 DNA has 45 bases and is translated from base 1. Via the germline V gene, CDR1 is SGHDT and CDR2 YYEEEE. Deletion took 0 bases off V and 5 bases off J, with a span of 11 bases between the germline ends. The source of this sequence is a pool of human donors with HIV. The chain is encoded by TRBV5-6 joined to TRBJ2-2, with the D gene tentatively TRBD1 or TRBD2, based on 5 matching bases in each. The sample in question was CD45RA+ CD4+ T cells from PBMCs, pooled from several time points, obtained from a donor given antiretroviral therapy, either interrupted or continuous. What this sample's cell subset or site label stands for: naive CD4+ CD45RA+ CD45RO- T cells. The CDR3 protein sequence reads: CASSLAGSGTGELFF. The DNA reads TGTGCCAGCAGCTTGGCAGGGTCGGGAACCGGGGAGCTGTTTTTT. With all but the CDR3 taken from the reference TRBV5-6 and TRBJ2-2 genes, the full variable domain is: DAGVTQSPTHLIKTRGQQVTLRCSPKSGHDTVSWYQQALGQGPQFIFQYYEEEERQRGNFPDRFSGHQFPNYSSELNVNALLLGDSALYLCASSLAGSGTGELFFGEGSRLTVL.